The table lists the clone carrying this TCR beta chain with a count of one. Its antigen is unidentified. V was cut by 6 bases and J by 0 bases, with 12 bases left in between. This CDR3 contains 15 residues. Per the germline V gene, CDR1 is LNHDA and CDR2 is SQIVND (reference sequence). These data come from a study of T cell repertoires in aging, cancer and after chemotherapy. Whole-study context: Patients with glioblastoma brain tumors were sampled before and after temozolomide-based therapy. Findings and caveats of the study: Untreated cancer patients had significantly lower blood TCR diversity than age-matched healthy donors. Rebound thymic output was suggested by rising median generation probability during chemotherapy in each cancer cohort.

TCR beta rearrangements were amplified from peripheral blood genomic DNA. Rearranged V-D-J TRB sequences were amplified with a mixed TRB-A/B primer pool. TCRdb analysed the multiplex PCR reads with MiXCR anew, one entry per CDR3 protein. The repertoire holds over 1,500 distinct CDR3 sequences, 60% to 80% seen once, with around three fifths in the top ten. The rearrangement joins TRBV19 to TRBJ2-1; no clear D. The sequencing sample was made of blood. The TCR originated in a human donor with a solid tumor. Here the CDR3 reads CASSQTQSSYNEQFF. The CDR3 DNA is TGTGCCAGTAGCCAAACGCAGAGCTCCTACAATGAGCAGTTCTTC.